One and the same sample provided the 16 T cell receptor beta chains below, sequenced in a study of T cell repertoires in cytomegalovirus infection (dated by TCRdb to about 2019). This specimen's treatment or condition label, per the study, means: in vitro stimulation with specific CMV peptide epitopes to enrich CMV-specific T cells. TCRdb names Illumina HiSeq 1500 as the instrument used. TCRdb reprocessing: public reads trimmed at Q25 with fastp, clones called with MiXCR, in-frame beta chains kept. Records with the same CDR3 protein are collapsed into one entry carrying the most frequent genes and DNA. Here the sample has some 940,000 distinct CDR3 sequences; roughly 30% occur a single time. Over 11% of the sample belongs to the ten largest clones. No cognate antigen is known for these TCRs. The sample here was cultured CD8+ T cells from PBMCs, taken from culture after CMV antigen stimulation. These receptors were taken from a human donor in good health (CMV status not recorded). Some clones in this sample may be carry-over from other donors' samples.

This rearrangement joins TRBV4-2 to TRBJ2-3, with 10 bases lining up with TRBD2. This CDR3 is built from 18 residues. Germline V gene lookup returns CDR1 LGHNA and CDR2 YNFKEQ. After removal of 0 bases from V and 2 bases from J, the junction contained 8 bases not matched to a gene. CDR3 sequence (DNA): TGTGCCAGCAGCCAAGATCTTCTAGCGGGGGCCCACACAGATACGCAGTATTTT. Amino acid sequence: CASSQDLLAGAHTDTQYF.

This clonotype has a handful of counts. The rearrangement links TRBV5-4 to TRBJ1-6; D not resolved. The CDR3 is 13 residues long. V was trimmed by 0 bases and J by 10 bases, leaving 8 bases between them. In germline, CDR1 is SGHNT, CDR2 YYREEE (reference sequence). The CDR3 region is CASSLGGTSPLHF. The CDR3 nucleotides read TGTGCCAGCAGCTTGGGGGGAACCTCACCCCTCCACTTT.

This clonotype occurred a few times. J is TRBJ2-2 and V is TRBV10-1; either TRBD1 or TRBD2 may supply D (5 bases each). Trimming removed 3 bases at V and 7 bases at J, with 12 bases between. Per germline, CDR1 WNHNN and CDR2 SYGVQD (reference sequence). The CDR3 runs to 14 residues. The DNA for the CDR3 is TGCGCCAGCAGTGATGGGGGTGGTGACGGGGAGCTGTTTTTT. Its protein product is CASSDGGGDGELFF.

This clonotype came up many times. V gene TRBV7-2 combines with J gene TRBJ2-3, with D hard to call. Trimming took 0 bases from V and 3 from J, leaving 10 bases between them. CDR3 length: 15 amino acids. Germline-derived CDR1 and CDR2 are SGHTA and FQGNSA. The CDR3 region has the DNA TGTGCCAGCAGCTTAGCGGTTATGAGGACAGATACGCAGTATTTT. Its protein product is CASSLAVMRTDTQYF.

The chain's CDR3 is CASSEYHQDTQYF. For the CDR3, the DNA is TGTGCCAGCAGTGAGTATCACCAGGATACGCAGTATTTT. The rearrangement joins TRBV6-6 to TRBJ2-3; D ambiguous. The CDR3 is 13 residues long. Germline V gene data show CDR1 as MNHNY and CDR2 as SVGAGI (reference sequence). V was clipped by 5 bases and J by 6 bases, with 12 bases between them.

V and J are TRBV19 and TRBJ2-7; 7 nucleotides match TRBD1. CDR3 length equals 15 residues. Looked up from germline, CDR1 is LNHDA and CDR2 is SQIVND (reference sequence). V gave up 3 bases and J gave up 3 bases; unmatched junction bases: 8. For the CDR3, the DNA is TGTGCCAGTAGTATCACCGGGACAGCAGACTACGAGCAGTACTTC. The encoded protein is CASSITGTADYEQYF.

In this sample, this clonotype turned up a few times. The chain has TRBV6-6 and TRBJ2-2; D might be TRBD1 or TRBD2, each matching 5 bases. Trimming shortened V by 2 bases and J by 3 bases, and 16 bases separated the two germline ends. This CDR3 is built from 17 residues. From germline, CDR1 is MNHNY and CDR2 SVGAGI (reference sequence). The CDR3 DNA reads as TGTGCCAGCAGTTACCGTCGGGGCCAGGGAGACACCGGGGAGCTGTTTTTT. Translation: CASSYRRGQGDTGELFF.

In this sample, this clonotype turned up a few times. The chain employs TRBV6-6 and TRBJ2-7, with D perhaps matching TRBD2 (6 bases). Between the trimmed V and J ends, which lost 0 bases and 6 bases, there was a span of 9 bases. The CDR3 is 13 residues long. Per germline, CDR1 MNHNY and CDR2 SVGAGI (reference sequence). The CDR3 DNA reads as TGTGCCAGCAGTTACTCGTCGGGACTCGAGCAGTACTTC. Its translation is CASSYSSGLEQYF.

The V call is TRBV27, the J call TRBJ1-2; a weak D match, TRBD1 (5 bases). Germline CDR1 reads MNHEY; CDR2 reads SMNVEV (reference sequence). This CDR3 region has 15 residues. V was shortened by 1 base and J by 6 bases, with 15 bases between the two germline ends. The CDR3: CASSLFPGGSDGYTF. CDR3 DNA: TGTGCCAGCAGTTTATTCCCGGGGGGGTCCGATGGCTACACCTTC.

This clonotype turned up a few times. The chain joins TRBV12-3 or TRBV12-4 to TRBJ1-5; D ambiguous. The CDR3 has 12 amino acids. Trimming stripped 5 bases from V and 8 bases from J, with 10 bases between. In DNA form, the CDR3 reads TGTGCCAGCAGTCCTGCCCCGGAGCCCCAGCATTTT. It specifies CASSPAPEPQHF.

V usage is TRBV5-5 and J usage is TRBJ2-3, with 8 positions matching TRBD2. Per germline, CDR1 SGHKS and CDR2 YYEKEE (reference sequence). The J segment lost 3 bases and the V segment lost 6 bases, leaving 9 bases of the junction unmatched. This CDR3 has 15 amino acids. CDR3 protein: CASILGGLATDTQYF. Written as DNA, the CDR3 is TGTGCCAGCATCCTTGGCGGACTAGCTACAGATACGCAGTATTTT.

The table lists this clonotype with a few counts. The J gene is TRBJ2-7, the V gene TRBV7-9, with a possible D match to TRBD1 (6 bases). The CDR3 has 15 amino acids. V gave up 5 bases and J gave up 0 bases, with 14 bases separating them. Germline V gives CDR1 SEHNR, CDR2 FQNEAQ (reference sequence). Written as DNA, the CDR3 is TGTGCCAGCAGCCATTCTAAGACAGGCTCCTACGAGCAGTACTTC. Protein: CASSHSKTGSYEQYF.

The chain recombines TRBV5-8 with TRBJ2-1; TRBD1 is a possible D gene (6 bases). Germline-derived CDR1 and CDR2 are SGHTS and YDEGEE. The V and J ends lost 3 bases and 1 base respectively, with 11 bases between them. The CDR3 loop spans 15 amino acids. For the CDR3, the DNA is TGTGCCAGCAGCTCTCGGGACATATCCTACAATGAGCAGTTCTTC. Amino acid sequence: CASSSRDISYNEQFF.

Many counts were recorded for this clonotype. V usage is TRBV6-5 and J usage is TRBJ2-3, with TRBD2 as a possible D gene (5 bases). From germline, CDR1 is MNHEY and CDR2 SVGAGI. Trimming took 5 bases from V and 5 from J, leaving 5 bases between them. This CDR3 contains 11 residues. The CDR3 region is CASSGGDTQYF. DNA for the CDR3: TGTGCCAGCAGTGGAGGAGATACGCAGTATTTT.

This clonotype was found a few times. V usage is TRBV7-9 and J usage is TRBJ2-1, with 9 bases lining up with TRBD1. The length of the CDR3 is 14 residues. Germline trimming cut 5 bases from V and 7 bases from J; bases unmatched to any gene: 6. Germline CDR1 and CDR2: SEHNR and FQNEAQ (reference sequence). CDR3 sequence: CASSLTGGRNEQFF. Here the CDR3 DNA reads TGTGCCAGCAGCCTGACAGGGGGGCGTAATGAGCAGTTCTTC.

The chain uses TRBV7-9 and TRBJ2-2; D is uncertain. CDR3 length: 10 residues. CDR1 SEHNR and CDR2 FQNEAQ come from the germline V gene (reference sequence). This CDR3 reads CGTDTGELFF. Here the CDR3 DNA reads TGTGGAACGGACACCGGGGAGCTGTTTTTT.